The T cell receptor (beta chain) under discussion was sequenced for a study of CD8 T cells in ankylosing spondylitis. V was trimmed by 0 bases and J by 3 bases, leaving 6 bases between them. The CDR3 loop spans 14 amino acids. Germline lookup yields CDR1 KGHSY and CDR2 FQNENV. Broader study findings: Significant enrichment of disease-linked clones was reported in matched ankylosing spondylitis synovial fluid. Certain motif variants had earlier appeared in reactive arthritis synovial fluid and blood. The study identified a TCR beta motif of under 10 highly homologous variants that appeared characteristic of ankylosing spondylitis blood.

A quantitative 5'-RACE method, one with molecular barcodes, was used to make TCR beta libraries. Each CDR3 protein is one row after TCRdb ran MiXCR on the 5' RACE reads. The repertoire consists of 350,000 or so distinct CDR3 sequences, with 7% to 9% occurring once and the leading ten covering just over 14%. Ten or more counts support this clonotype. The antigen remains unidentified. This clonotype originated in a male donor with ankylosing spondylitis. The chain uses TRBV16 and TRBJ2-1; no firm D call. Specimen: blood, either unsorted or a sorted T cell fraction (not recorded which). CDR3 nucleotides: TGTGCCAGCAGCCAATCGGCAGGCTACAATGAGCAGTTCTTC. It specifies CASSQSAGYNEQFF.